This T cell receptor beta chain was captured in a study of cytomegalovirus exposure and HLA in healthy donors. Study-level information: Around 89 million unique TCRs from HLA-typed donors made up an early data release.

PCR used 60 Vbeta primers and 13 Jbeta primers. Authors' processing steps: The count from a later analysis was 79 million or so unique TCR beta chains, around 11 million of them shared. The data were produced by immunoSEQ multiplex PCR, yet TCRdb's version contains in-frame clones alone and is incomplete. V and J calls and clone size are as listed in that table; D and trimming were resolved from the DNA. The sample includes 130,000 to 150,000 clones, approximately 79% of them seen just once. The source is a male donor in good health and CMV-seronegative. Sequencing used PBMCs.

The chain's CDR3 is CASSQEPAGVTDTQYF. The DNA for the CDR3 is TGTGCCAGCAGCCAAGAACCCGCGGGAGTGACAGATACGCAGTATTTT. The genes are TRBV4-2 and TRBJ2-3, with 7 bases that match TRBD2. The length of the CDR3 is 16 residues. Germline CDR1 reads LGHNA; CDR2 reads YNFKEQ. Unmatched junction bases numbered 6, after V lost 0 bases and J lost 3 bases.